Below, 27 T cell receptor beta chains from the same sample are listed, as sequenced in a study of follicular helper T cells after annual influenza vaccination. Repertoires were generated with immunoSEQ multiplex PCR, while TCRdb's copy carries only in-frame clones and drops some. Among 8,000 to 10,000 clones listed, under 90% were seen once. This sample's time point: 2014-2015 season, 7 days after vaccination. Sequenced material: CXCR5- memory CD4+ T cells sorted from blood, taken 7 days after influenza vaccination. The origin of the receptors is an adult who received the influenza vaccine.

In its sample, this clone was seen a few times. J is TRBJ2-1 and V is TRBV7-9; the match to TRBD2 covers 7 bases. Losses at the gene ends were 2 bases for V and 3 bases for J; bases not matched to a gene: 1. CDR1 SEHNR and CDR2 FQNEAQ come from the germline V gene (reference sequence). The CDR3 totals 14 residues. CDR3 sequence: CASSLRGDYNEQFF. The DNA of the CDR3 is TGTGCCAGCAGCTTACGGGGGGACTACAATGAGCAGTTCTTC.

The J gene is TRBJ1-2, the V gene TRBV5-4, with TRBD1 matching over 9 bases. This CDR3 has 15 amino acids. V gave up 2 bases and J gave up 4 bases; unmatched junction bases: 6. Germline V gives CDR1 SGHNT, CDR2 YYREEE (reference sequence). The CDR3 DNA reads as TGTGCCAGCAGCTTTACCGGGACAGGGTTCTATGGCTACACCTTC. Translated, it gives CASSFTGTGFYGYTF. Full variable domain (remainder filled in from reference TRBV5-4 and TRBJ1-2): ETGVTQSPTHLIKTRGQQVTLRCSSQSGHNTVSWYQQALGQGPQFIFQYYREEENGRGNFPPRFSGLQFPNYSSELNVNALELDDSALYLCASSFTGTGFYGYTFGSGTRLTVV.

This clone showed up just a few times. The V gene is TRBV5-1, the J gene TRBJ2-2; maybe TRBD1 (6 bases). In germline, CDR1 is SGHRS, CDR2 YFSETQ. The CDR3 runs 14 residues. The V end lost 6 bases, the J end lost 8 bases, and 17 bases lay between the germline ends. CDR3 coding DNA: TGCGCCAGCAAGGACAGCATGTCGAAAGGGGAGCTGTTTTTT. Residues: CASKDSMSKGELFF.

The chain employs TRBV10-3 and TRBJ1-1; the match to TRBD1 covers 7 bases. The CDR3 has 12 amino acids. The V gene's germline CDR1 is ENHRY and CDR2 SYGVKD. V shed 10 bases, J shed 10 bases, and the junction held 12 bases outside the gene matches. Written as DNA, the CDR3 is TGTGCCACACGTGACAGGGCGAACGGAGCTTTCTTT. Amino acids: CATRDRANGAFF.

This clone was observed once. The chain carries TRBV5-1 and TRBJ2-3, with TRBD2 as a possible D gene (6 bases). Germline loops: CDR1 SGHRS, CDR2 YFSETQ. The CDR3 consists of 14 residues. The V end lost 5 bases, the J end lost 2 bases, and 12 bases lay between the germline ends. CDR3 sequence (DNA): TGCGCCAGCAGTCCCGGGGGTGCCACAGATACGCAGTATTTT. Its translation: CASSPGGATDTQYF.

The chain joins TRBV2 to TRBJ2-5, with TRBD2 matching 15 bases. The CDR3 has 15 amino acids. With V trimmed by 5 bases and J by 7 bases, 5 bases remained unmatched. CDR1 and CDR2 (germline): SNHLY, FYNNEI. CDR3: CASSRTSGGAPTQYF. DNA of the CDR3: TGTGCCAGCAGTCGGACTAGCGGGGGGGCGCCGACCCAGTACTTC.

The gene calls are TRBV7-2 and TRBJ1-5; maybe TRBD1 (5 bases). This CDR3 is built from 13 residues. Trimming stripped 6 bases from V and 3 bases from J, with 9 bases between. Germline CDR1 reads SGHTA; CDR2 reads FQGNSA. CDR3: CASRKDNNQPQHF. The DNA for the CDR3 is TGTGCCAGCAGAAAGGACAACAATCAGCCCCAGCATTTT.

The chain couples TRBV5-1 to TRBJ2-7; 9 nucleotides line up with TRBD2. Per the germline V gene, CDR1 is SGHRS and CDR2 is YFSETQ. V shed 0 bases and J 3 bases; nucleotides not matched to a gene: 13. CDR3 length: 18 amino acids. This chain's CDR3 is CASSLVPASGDGFYEQYF. The CDR3 bases are TGCGCCAGCAGCTTGGTACCCGCTAGCGGGGATGGTTTCTACGAGCAGTACTTC.

The chain is built from TRBV10-3 and TRBJ2-7; D is perhaps TRBD2 (7 bases). The CDR3 covers 15 residues. With 3 bases removed from V and 0 bases from J, the gap between germline ends came to 12 bases. Germline-derived CDR1 and CDR2 are ENHRY and SYGVKD. CDR3 DNA: TGTGCCATCAGTGAACAAGGGGGGGCCTCCTACGAGCAGTACTTC. Translating it yields CAISEQGGASYEQYF.

The chain links TRBV11-3 to TRBJ2-3; no reliable D call. The CDR3 length is 14 residues. The V end was cut by 5 bases, the J end by 0 bases, with 9 bases between. Germline-derived CDR1 and CDR2 are SGHNT and YENEEA. The CDR3 loop reads CASSPRASTDTQYF. CDR3 nucleotides: TGTGCCAGCAGCCCTCGTGCTAGCACAGATACGCAGTATTTT.

J is TRBJ1-1 and V is TRBV7-9; TRBD1 aligns across 8 bases. The CDR3 consists of 15 residues. The V and J ends lost 5 bases and 7 bases, in that order; junction bases with no gene match: 12. Germline V lookup: CDR1 SEHNR, CDR2 FQNEAQ (reference sequence). CDR3 sequence (DNA): TGTGCCAGCAGCATTAGGGACAGGAGAAACCTTGAAGCTTTCTTT. This codes for CASSIRDRRNLEAFF.

The rearrangement joins TRBV19 to TRBJ2-3; 10 bases fit TRBD2. Germline-derived CDR1 and CDR2 are LNHDA and SQIVND (reference sequence). The V gene end was trimmed by 3 bases and the J gene end by 2 bases; junction bases not matched to a gene: 8. CDR3 length equals 17 residues. Here the CDR3 DNA reads TGTGCCAGTAGTATCCAAACTAGCGGGACAAACACAGATACGCAGTATTTT. It translates to CASSIQTSGTNTDTQYF.

This clone showed up just a few times. The rearrangement links TRBV12-1 to TRBJ2-2; no check of the table's D call, TRBD2, against the DNA was made. TRBV12-1 is a documented pseudogene. The CDR3 is 16 residues long. The CDR3: CASSFERGGPTGELFF. The CDR3 DNA is TGTGCCAGCAGCTTTGAACGGGGGGGTCCCACCGGGGAGCTGTTTTTT.

The gene calls are TRBV25-1 and TRBJ1-2, with 9 positions matching TRBD1. This CDR3 has 16 amino acids. Germline V CDR1 and CDR2: MGHDK, SYGVNS. J was trimmed by 3 bases and V by 1 base; bases with no gene match: 6. This CDR3 is CASSEWGTGSDYGYTF. CDR3 DNA sequence: TGTGCCAGCAGTGAATGGGGGACAGGGAGTGACTATGGCTACACCTTC.

This chain uses TRBV19 with TRBJ1-3, with unresolved D. CDR3 length: 16 amino acids. Per germline, CDR1 LNHDA and CDR2 SQIVND (reference sequence). Trimming stripped 5 bases from V and 3 bases from J, with 17 bases between. The chain's CDR3 is CASSYRAKLGGNTIYF. The CDR3 DNA reads TGTGCCAGTAGTTACCGGGCCAAATTGGGTGGAAACACCATATATTTT.

This clone appeared once. The J gene is TRBJ2-3, the V gene TRBV7-2; D is possibly TRBD2 (7 bases). Germline assignment: CDR1 SGHTA and CDR2 FQGNSA. Between the trimmed V and J ends, which lost 5 bases and 2 bases, there was a span of 23 bases. The CDR3 consists of 18 residues. The CDR3 reads CASSILFRGGYYTDTQYF. CDR3 DNA sequence: TGTGCCAGCAGCATCCTGTTTCGCGGGGGCTACTACACAGATACGCAGTATTTT.

The J gene is TRBJ2-1, the V gene TRBV5-1; D may match TRBD1 or TRBD2 (5 bases each). V was clipped by 0 bases and J by 0 bases, with 7 bases between them. CDR1 and CDR2 (germline): SGHRS, YFSETQ. The CDR3 extends over 15 amino acids. Here the CDR3 DNA reads TGCGCCAGCAGCTTGGTGGGGGACTCCTACAATGAGCAGTTCTTC. Amino acid sequence: CASSLVGDSYNEQFF.

The chain carries TRBV4-3 and TRBJ1-1; D is perhaps TRBD1 (5 bases). The V end was cut by 0 bases, the J end by 6 bases, with 14 bases between. In germline, CDR1 is LGHNA, CDR2 YSLEER. The length of the CDR3 is 15 residues. CDR3 amino acids: CASSQDLGRGAEAFF. Here the CDR3 DNA reads TGCGCCAGCAGCCAAGACCTTGGGAGGGGCGCTGAAGCTTTCTTT.

The rearrangement uses TRBV7-2 and TRBJ1-1; 7 bases map to TRBD1. Trimming removed 1 base from V and 10 bases from J; junction bases left unmatched: 9. The CDR3 loop spans 14 amino acids. The germline V gene has CDR1 SGHTA and CDR2 FQGNSA. The CDR3 DNA follows: TGTGCCAGCAGCTTAGAGTTGACAGGGCGGCCAGCTTTCTTT. Translated, it gives CASSLELTGRPAFF.

This sequence joins TRBV18 and TRBJ2-7, with D maybe TRBD1 (5 bases). The CDR3 sequence is 12 residues long. Germline V gives CDR1 KGHSH, CDR2 LQKENI. V was shortened by 4 bases and J by 6 bases, with 10 bases between the two germline ends. The CDR3 reads CASSLKGAEQYF. CDR3 sequence (DNA): TGTGCCAGCTCACTTAAAGGGGCCGAGCAGTACTTC.

This chain connects TRBV27 to TRBJ2-5, with 7 bases that match TRBD1. Germline lookup yields CDR1 MNHEY and CDR2 SMNVEV (reference sequence). The CDR3 length is 15 residues. V shed 0 bases and J 2 bases; nucleotides not matched to a gene: 3. The CDR3 protein is CASSLSGQQQETQYF. The CDR3 coding sequence is TGTGCCAGCAGTTTATCGGGACAGCAGCAAGAGACCCAGTACTTC.

The gene calls are TRBV6-5 and TRBJ1-5, with D possibly TRBD1 on 5 matching bases. Trimming cost V 5 bases and J 0 bases, with 11 bases left between them. Germline V gene sequence: CDR1 MNHEY, CDR2 SVGAGI. This CDR3 region has 15 residues. The CDR3 DNA follows: TGTGCCAGCAGTGGCGGGACGGTTAGCAATCAGCCCCAGCATTTT. This gives the protein CASSGGTVSNQPQHF.

The chain is built from TRBV25-1 and TRBJ1-2; a weak D match, TRBD1 (5 bases). The V end was cut by 5 bases, the J end by 2 bases, with 15 bases between. CDR1 MGHDK and CDR2 SYGVNS come from the germline V gene. There are 15 residues in the CDR3. In DNA form, the CDR3 reads TGTGCCAGCAGTCGGCGGGGCACCGGCAACTATGGCTACACCTTC. It yields the protein CASSRRGTGNYGYTF.

This CDR3 is CASSSIGEEQYF. In DNA, the CDR3 is TGTGCCAGCAGTTCGATAGGAGAGGAGCAGTACTTC. The chain couples TRBV6-5 to TRBJ2-7; D remains ambiguous. Per germline, CDR1 MNHEY and CDR2 SVGAGI. Between the trimmed V and J ends, which lost 4 bases and 7 bases, there was a span of 11 bases. This CDR3 comprises 12 residues.

The rearrangement uses TRBV15 and TRBJ1-5, with D perhaps TRBD1 (5 bases). The CDR3 has 17 amino acids. V lost 3 bases, J lost 7 bases, and 22 bases lay in between. Germline CDR1 and CDR2: LNHNV and YYDKDF (reference sequence). CDR3 residues: CATSSDGRGQGDQPQHF. CDR3 coding DNA: TGTGCCACCAGCAGCGATGGCCGGGGCCAGGGAGACCAGCCCCAGCATTTT. The variable domain in full, with the rest retrieved from reference TRBV15 and TRBJ1-5, is DAMVIQNPRYQVTQFGKPVTLSCSQTLNHNVMYWYQQKSSQAPKLLFHYYDKDFNNEADTPDNFQSRRPNTSFCFLDIRSPGLGDTAMYLCATSSDGRGQGDQPQHFGDGTRLSIL.

The V and J genes are TRBV7-6 and TRBJ2-2, with 9 bases that match TRBD2. V lost 3 bases and J lost 0; bases outside the gene matches: 8. CDR3 length: 18 residues. Germline-derived CDR1 and CDR2 are SGHVS and FNYEAQ. In nucleotides, the CDR3 is TGTGCCAGCAGCTTCAGCGTAGCGGGGGCCACGAACACCGGGGAGCTGTTTTTT. Its translation: CASSFSVAGATNTGELFF.

The gene calls are TRBV7-2 and TRBJ2-6, with TRBD1 matching over 8 bases. Per germline, CDR1 SGHTA and CDR2 FQGNSA. There are 18 residues in the CDR3. The junction had 12 bases not matched to a gene; V was cut back by 4 bases and J by 4 bases. CDR3 nucleotides: TGTGCCAGCAGCTACGACCGGGCAGGGGGCGCCGGGGCCAACGTCCTGACTTTC. It translates to CASSYDRAGGAGANVLTF.